The 9 T cell receptor beta chains presented below share a single source sample, sequenced in a study of T cell responses to AZD1222 COVID-19 vaccine. Clones were sequenced by immunoSEQ multiplex PCR, and TCRdb holds only the in-frame ones, with some missing. Of about 140,000 clones in the sample, around 90% were seen once. The material sequenced was peripheral blood, taken on day 0 of AZD1222 vaccination. The receptors were sampled from an adult in good health.

This clone was seen just once. The chain joins TRBV21-1 to TRBJ1-3; TRBD1 reflects the table's D call only, with no check against the DNA. TRBV21-1 is a pseudogene segment. The CDR3 totals 16 residues. CDR3 sequence (DNA): TGTGCCAGCGACGGGACAGAAAGAGTCTTCGGAAACACCATATATTTT. Translation gives CASDGTERVFGNTIYF.

The chain combines TRBV19 with TRBJ1-1; maybe TRBD1 (5 bases). The CDR3 loop spans 13 amino acids. The V end was cut by 7 bases, the J end by 0 bases, with 9 bases between. Germline V CDR1 and CDR2: LNHDA, SQIVND (reference sequence). CDR3 DNA: TGTGCCAGTACCAGGGCTCTGAACACTGAAGCTTTCTTT. It yields the protein CASTRALNTEAFF.

Remarks on this clone: The junction departs from the called germline gene at one end, perhaps through a read error. The V call is TRBV30, the J call TRBJ1-2, with D perhaps matching TRBD1 (6 bases). Looked up from germline, CDR1 is GTSNPN and CDR2 is SVGIG (reference sequence). CDR3 size: 14 residues. CDR3: CAWRGGSRVYGYTF. CDR3 DNA sequence: TGTGCTTGGAGGGGGGGCAGTAGGGTCTATGGCTACACCTTC.

The DNA for the CDR3 is TGTGCCAGCAGTTCAAGGGGCTCCTACGAGCAGTACTTC. Its protein is CASSSRGSYEQYF. This chain connects TRBV27 to TRBJ2-7, with D possibly matching TRBD1 (5 bases). The CDR3 is made up of 13 amino acids. Germline CDR1 reads MNHEY; CDR2 reads SMNVEV (reference sequence). V lost 4 bases and J 0 bases, leaving 7 bases between the germline ends.

V is TRBV30 and J is TRBJ1-5; weak D call: TRBD1 (5 bases). V was cut by 1 base and J by 4 bases, with 11 bases left in between. Germline V gene lookup returns CDR1 GTSNPN and CDR2 SVGIG (reference sequence). This CDR3 spans 14 amino acids. For the CDR3, the DNA is TGTGCCTGGAGTGCGGGGGGGAAGAATCAGCCCCAGCATTTT. Its translation: CAWSAGGKNQPQHF.

The V call is TRBV19, the J call TRBJ2-7; TRBD1 matches at 9 bases. V shed 6 bases and J 0 bases; nucleotides not matched to a gene: 6. Germline CDR1 is LNHDA and CDR2 is SQIVND (reference sequence). The CDR3 runs to 15 residues. DNA of the CDR3: TGTGCCAGTAGGTTTTGGGACAGGGACTCCTACGAGCAGTACTTC. Protein sequence: CASRFWDRDSYEQYF.

The CDR3 nucleotides read TGTGCCAGCAGCCCTCGGACAGGTACTGAAAAACTGTTTTTT. This gives the protein CASSPRTGTEKLFF. The rearrangement links TRBV9 to TRBJ1-4; 7 bases map to TRBD1. Trimming took 4 bases from V and 7 from J; bases not matched to a gene: 7. Germline assignment: CDR1 SGDLS and CDR2 YYNGEE. This CDR3 comprises 14 residues.

The rearrangement links TRBV19 to TRBJ2-7, with 10 nucleotides matching TRBD2. The CDR3 has 17 residues. The germline V gene encodes CDR1 LNHDA and CDR2 SQIVND (reference sequence). The junction had 10 bases not matched to a gene; V was cut back by 4 bases and J by 1 base. The CDR3 region has the DNA TGTGCCAGTAGTACCCCGGGGACTAGCGCGATATCCTACGAGCAGTACTTC. As protein: CASSTPGTSAISYEQYF.

The J gene is TRBJ1-2, the V gene TRBV3-1 (or the pseudogene TRBV3-2); TRBD1 matches 9 bases. Germline V gives CDR1 LGHDT, CDR2 YNNKEL (reference sequence). V trimming: 1 base; J trimming: 5 bases; junction bases outside the gene matches: 5. The CDR3 sequence is 15 residues long. Here the CDR3 DNA reads TGTGCCAGCAGCCAAGGTGATGGGACAGGGTATGGCTACACCTTC. Translation gives CASSQGDGTGYGYTF.